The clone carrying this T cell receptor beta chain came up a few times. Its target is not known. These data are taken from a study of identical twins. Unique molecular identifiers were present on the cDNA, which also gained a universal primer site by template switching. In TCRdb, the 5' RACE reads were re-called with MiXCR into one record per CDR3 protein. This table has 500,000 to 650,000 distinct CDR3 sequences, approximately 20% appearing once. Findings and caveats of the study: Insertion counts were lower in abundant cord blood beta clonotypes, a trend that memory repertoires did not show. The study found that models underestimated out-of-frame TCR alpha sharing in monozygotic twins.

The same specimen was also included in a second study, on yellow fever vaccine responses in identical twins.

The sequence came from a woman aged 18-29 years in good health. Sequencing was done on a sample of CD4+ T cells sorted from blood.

This CDR3 is CASSSDSGYEAFF. In DNA, the CDR3 is TGTGCCAGCAGTTCGGATTCAGGATATGAAGCTTTCTTT. The J gene is TRBJ1-1, the V gene TRBV12-3 or TRBV12-4; the D is unclear. Between the trimmed V and J ends, which lost 4 bases and 7 bases, there was a span of 13 bases. This CDR3 is 13 amino acids long.